Listed here are 13 T cell receptor beta chains from one sample, sequenced in a study of T cell responses to AZD1222 COVID-19 vaccine. Data came from immunoSEQ multiplex PCR; TCRdb stores just in-frame clones and leaves some out. Of over 110,000 clones in the sample, approximately 90% are singletons; the top ten hold approximately 2.8%. The sample consisted of peripheral blood, taken on day 0 of AZD1222 vaccination. The origin of the receptors is an adult in good health.

The genes are TRBV10-3 and TRBJ2-3, with D possibly matching TRBD1 (5 bases). This CDR3 has 14 amino acids. Germline values: CDR1 ENHRY, CDR2 SYGVKD. V was cut by 7 bases and J by 2 bases, with 13 bases left in between. CDR3 loop: CAINRQTNTDTQYF. Here the CDR3 DNA reads TGTGCCATCAACCGACAGACAAACACAGATACGCAGTATTTT.

The chain uses TRBV4-3 and TRBJ1-1, with D perhaps TRBD1 (5 bases). The ends were cut back, 4 bases at V and 0 bases at J, with 9 bases in the middle. Germline lookup yields CDR1 LGHNA and CDR2 YSLEER. CDR3 length: 14 amino acids. The CDR3 spells CASSRGRMNTEAFF. In nucleotides, the CDR3 is TGCGCCAGCAGCCGGGGACGGATGAACACTGAAGCTTTCTTT.

J is TRBJ2-1 and V is TRBV5-6; TRBD2 might be the D (6 bases). The CDR3 length is 12 residues. Trimming took 5 bases from V and 7 from J, leaving 10 bases between them. CDR1 SGHDT and CDR2 YYEEEE come from the germline V gene. CDR3 in DNA: TGTGCCAGCAGTGATAGCGGAAATGAGCAGTTCTTC. Its translation: CASSDSGNEQFF.

This chain links TRBV18 with TRBJ1-3, with D unresolved. The CDR3 has 16 residues. CDR1 KGHSH and CDR2 LQKENI come from the germline V gene. Trimming took off 1 base at V and 0 bases at J, with 10 bases between the two ends. The CDR3: CASSPLRENSGNTIYF. The CDR3 DNA follows: TGTGCCAGCTCACCACTGCGGGAGAACTCTGGAAACACCATATATTTT.

V is TRBV24-1 and J is TRBJ2-3; 9 bases are a match to TRBD2. Looked up from germline, CDR1 is KGHDR and CDR2 is SFDVKD. With 1 base clipped from V and 5 bases from J, the junction kept 9 bases outside the gene matches. This CDR3 is built from 17 residues. CDR3 residues: CATSDFRAGGLVDTQYF. The CDR3, as DNA: TGTGCCACCAGTGATTTCAGAGCGGGGGGCCTAGTAGATACGCAGTATTTT.

V is TRBV4-3 and J is TRBJ2-3, with 10 bases lining up with TRBD2. Losses at the gene ends were 1 base for V and 6 bases for J; bases not matched to a gene: 13. CDR1 and CDR2 (germline): LGHNA, YSLEER. CDR3 length: 18 amino acids. CDR3 in DNA: TGCGCCAGCAGCCAAGTCGGGCCTAGCGGGGGCTACGGGGATACGCAGTATTTT. It codes for CASSQVGPSGGYGDTQYF.

DNA of the CDR3: TGTGCCAGTAGTCGTACGGATGGCTACACCTTC. Protein: CASSRTDGYTF. V and J are TRBV19 and TRBJ1-2; D ambiguous. Germline V gene lookup returns CDR1 LNHDA and CDR2 SQIVND (reference sequence). V lost 5 bases to trimming and J lost 6 bases, with 7 bases between them. This CDR3 is built from 11 residues.

J is TRBJ1-5 and V is TRBV6-4, with TRBD1 matching 7 bases. The CDR3 contains 16 residues. CDR1 MRHNA and CDR2 SNTAGT come from the germline V gene. DNA of the CDR3: TGTGTAAACCGGGACAGTCTCGTAACTAGCAATCAGCCCCAGCATTTT. Its protein is CVNRDSLVTSNQPQHF.

The chain links TRBV6-1 to TRBJ1-1; D remains ambiguous. This CDR3 contains 13 residues. CDR1 is MNHNS and CDR2 is SASEGT in the germline V gene. Trimming pared 1 base from V and 3 bases from J, leaving 6 bases between. The CDR3 nucleotides read TGTGCCAGCAGTGAAGGGGATCACACTGAAGCTTTCTTT. It codes for CASSEGDHTEAFF.

This rearrangement joins TRBV5-1 to TRBJ2-2; 7 bases map to TRBD1. The CDR3 consists of 15 residues. CDR1 and CDR2 from the germline V gene are SGHRS and YFSETQ. V dropped 5 bases and J dropped 2; count of bases not matched to a gene: 6. The CDR3 DNA is TGCGCCAGCAGTCTGAGACAGGGAAACACCGGGGAGCTGTTTTTT. Protein sequence: CASSLRQGNTGELFF.

The chain recombines TRBV27 with TRBJ2-2; 10 nucleotides match TRBD2. The CDR3 spans 16 residues. CDR1 and CDR2 (germline): MNHEY, SMNVEV (reference sequence). After removal of 6 bases from V and 8 bases from J, the junction contained 12 bases not matched to a gene. The CDR3 spells CASSRAAGLAMGELFF. The CDR3 coding sequence is TGTGCCAGCAGCCGAGCGGCGGGACTAGCGATGGGGGAGCTGTTTTTT.

The chain links TRBV7-2 to TRBJ2-2; D perhaps matches TRBD1 (5 bases). Germline assignment: CDR1 SGHTA and CDR2 FQGNSA. Trimming removed 2 bases at V and 6 bases at J, with 10 bases between. The CDR3 extends over 14 amino acids. CDR3 sequence reads: CASSLMAGPGELFF. The CDR3 DNA sequence: TGTGCCAGCAGCTTAATGGCAGGGCCCGGGGAGCTGTTTTTT. Full variable domain (rest looked up from reference TRBV7-2 and TRBJ2-2): GAGVSQSPSNKVTEKGKDVELRCDPISGHTALYWYRQSLGQGLEFLIYFQGNSAPDKSGLPSDRFSAERTGGSVSTLTIQRTQQEDSAVYLCASSLMAGPGELFFGEGSRLTVL.

The chain employs TRBV6-5 and TRBJ2-7, with D uncertain. Germline CDR1 is MNHEY and CDR2 is SVGAGI. Trimming shortened V by 5 bases and J by 0 bases, and 8 bases separated the two germline ends. This CDR3 comprises 13 residues. Here the CDR3 DNA reads TGTGCCAGCAGTAACGTTGTCTCCTACGAGCAGTACTTC. It codes for CASSNVVSYEQYF.